The rows below give T cell receptor beta chains drawn from one sample of a study of T cell changes during pregnancy in multiple sclerosis. The method was immunoSEQ multiplex PCR; TCRdb's version includes in-frame clones alone and lacks a portion of them. Of roughly 64,000 clones listed, approximately 96% are singletons. Source: CD8+ T cells from peripheral blood mononuclear cells, taken after pregnancy. Source of these receptors: a female donor with multiple sclerosis, enrolled in a pregnancy study. Each CDR3 is given with its conserved first and last residue. D genes are given only for firm matches. Where a row states a size, it is once, few, many or the class of an expanded clone; other rows omit it.

j_gene,v_gene,d_gene,len,abundance,CDR3aa,CDR3nt
TRBJ2-7,TRBV4-1,-,16,-,CASSQEEQPSSYEQYF,TGCGCCAGCAGCCAAGAGGAACAGCCGAGCTCCTACGAGCAGTACTTC
TRBJ2-1,TRBV6-5,TRBD2,15,-,CASSRTSGITSEQFF,TGTGCCAGCAGTAGGACTAGCGGGATAACTAGCGAGCAGTTCTTC
TRBJ1-2,TRBV19,-,16,-,CASRSTGTNFNYGYTF,TGTGCCAGTAGAAGCACCGGGACAAACTTTAACTATGGCTACACCTTC
TRBJ1-4,TRBV25-1,-,14,-,CASSESGANEKLFF,TGTGCCAGCAGTGAATCAGGGGCTAATGAAAAACTGTTTTTT
TRBJ1-2,TRBV28,-,14,-,CASSFRQAAYGYTF,TGTGCCAGCAGTTTCCGACAGGCCGCCTATGGCTACACCTTC
TRBJ2-1,TRBV27,TRBD2,19,-,CASSPPLGTSGNPYNEQFF,TGTGCCAGCAGTCCACCCTTGGGGACTAGCGGAAACCCCTACAATGAGCAGTTCTTC
TRBJ2-7,TRBV28,TRBD1,15,-,CASSPVTGALVEQYF,TGTGCCAGCAGTCCGGTGACAGGGGCCTTAGTCGAGCAGTACTTC
TRBJ2-7,TRBV19,-,14,few,CASSPRLVPYEQYF,TGTGCCAGTAGTCCTCGACTAGTCCCCTACGAGCAGTACTTC
TRBJ1-2,TRBV9,-,11,-,CASYGGYGYTF,TGTGCCAGTTACGGGGGGTATGGCTACACCTTC
TRBJ1-1,TRBV18,-,13,-,CASSPPAQFEAFF,TGTGCCAGCTCACCACCGGCACAGTTTGAAGCTTTCTTT
TRBJ2-7,TRBV7-8,-,15,-,CASSLAQGFLYEQYF,TGTGCCAGCAGCTTAGCTCAGGGATTCCTATACGAGCAGTACTTC
TRBJ2-7,TRBV19,-,14,-,CASSMVLQTYEQYF,TGTGCCAGTAGTATGGTACTCCAAACCTACGAGCAGTACTTC
TRBJ2-2,TRBV10-3,TRBD1,13,-,CAISGQGSGELFF,TGTGCCATCAGTGGACAGGGGAGCGGGGAGCTGTTTTTT
TRBJ1-2,TRBV6-6,-,10,-,CASRSDGYTF,TGTGCCAGCAGAAGCGATGGCTACACCTTC
TRBJ2-5,TRBV7-9,TRBD2,15,-,CASSRLAGERETQYF,TGTGCCAGCAGCAGGTTAGCGGGAGAGAGAGAGACCCAGTACTTC
TRBJ2-7,TRBV28,-,12,once,CASNLPGGEQYF,TGTGCCAGCAACCTACCCGGGGGCGAGCAGTACTTC
TRBJ1-2,TRBV29-1,-,11,-,CSMRGIFGYTF,TGCAGCATGAGAGGGATCTTTGGCTACACCTTC
TRBJ1-5,TRBV7-8,-,17,-,CASSLSSVLERRQPQHF,TGTGCCAGCAGCTTAAGCTCCGTGCTCGAACGCAGGCAGCCCCAGCATTTT
TRBJ2-7,TRBV6-1,TRBD1,14,-,CASRLRDRYYEQYF,TGTGCCAGCAGGCTAAGGGACAGGTACTACGAGCAGTACTTC
TRBJ2-1,TRBV15,TRBD1,16,-,CATSRDLQGAYNEQFF,TGTGCCACCAGCAGGGATTTGCAGGGGGCCTACAATGAGCAGTTCTTC
TRBJ2-1,TRBV7-2,TRBD2,15,-,CASSHGTSRYNEQFF,TGTGCCAGCAGCCACGGGACTAGCAGATACAATGAGCAGTTCTTC
TRBJ2-2,TRBV29-1,-,11,-,CSGGYTGELFF,TGCAGCGGAGGATACACCGGGGAGCTGTTTTTT
TRBJ2-1,TRBV9,-,14,-,CASSETGGYNEQFF,TGTGCCAGCAGCGAGACCGGGGGCTACAATGAGCAGTTCTTC
TRBJ2-2,TRBV11-3,-,15,-,CASSLGGSFTGELFF,TGTGCCAGCAGCTTAGGAGGTTCGTTCACCGGGGAGCTGTTTTTT
TRBJ2-3,TRBV10-3,TRBD2,16,-,CATLAGGTTSTDTQYF,TGTGCCACCCTAGCGGGAGGGACCACTAGCACAGATACGCAGTATTTT
TRBJ2-7,TRBV5-6,-,14,-,CASSRAGSSYEQYF,TGTGCCAGCAGCAGGGCGGGGTCATCCTACGAGCAGTACTTC
TRBJ2-7,TRBV28,-,14,-,CASSLEGGAYEQYF,TGTGCCAGCAGTTTGGAGGGGGGGGCTTACGAGCAGTACTTC
TRBJ2-1,TRBV5-4,-,13,-,CASSLGTYNEQFF,TGTGCCAGCAGCTTGGGGACTTACAATGAGCAGTTCTTC
TRBJ2-3,TRBV28,TRBD2,16,-,CASSDLAAGPSDTQYF,TGTGCCAGCAGTGATCTAGCGGCCGGGCCCTCAGATACGCAGTATTTT
TRBJ1-5,TRBV10-3,-,14,-,CAISEALSYQPQHF,TGTGCCATCAGTGAGGCTCTTAGTTATCAGCCCCAGCATTTT
TRBJ2-4,TRBV5-1,TRBD2,16,-,CASSSPTSGRQNIQYF,TGCGCCAGCAGCTCGCCCACTAGCGGGAGGCAAAACATTCAGTACTTC
TRBJ2-5,TRBV7-9,-,14,-,CASSFARGQETQYF,TGTGCCAGCAGCTTCGCCAGGGGACAAGAGACCCAGTACTTC
TRBJ2-3,TRBV6-5,-,15,-,CASSYRRVGTDTQYF,TGTGCCAGCAGTTACCGGCGGGTAGGCACAGATACGCAGTATTTT
TRBJ2-3,TRBV13,-,15,-,CASSAPTSGTDTQYF,TGTGCCAGCAGCGCTCCGACTAGTGGCACAGATACGCAGTATTTT
TRBJ2-7,TRBV5-1,-,12,-,CASSPDSYEQYF,TGCGCCAGCAGCCCTGATAGCTACGAGCAGTACTTC
TRBJ2-7,TRBV28,TRBD1,15,-,CASSFSSGTGDEQYF,TGTGCCAGCAGTTTTAGTAGCGGGACAGGGGACGAGCAGTACTTC
TRBJ2-7,TRBV6-5,TRBD2,13,-,CASSAGLSYEQYF,TGTGCCAGCAGTGCGGGACTATCCTACGAGCAGTACTTC
TRBJ2-2,TRBV5-1,-,16,-,CASSPVAGANTGELFF,TGCGCCAGCAGCCCGGTGGCGGGCGCGAACACCGGGGAGCTGTTTTTT
TRBJ2-1,TRBV28,TRBD2,15,once,CASSPKGLGPNEQFF,TGTGCCAGCAGTCCTAAAGGACTAGGCCCCAATGAGCAGTTCTTC
TRBJ1-1,TRBV4-3,-,18,-,CASSQIARGPPENTEAFF,TGCGCCAGCAGCCAAATCGCCAGGGGTCCACCCGAGAACACTGAAGCTTTCTTT
TRBJ2-7,TRBV13,TRBD1,15,once,CASSLAGTGSYEQYF,TGTGCCAGCAGCTTAGCGGGGACAGGGAGCTACGAGCAGTACTTC